The 26 T cell receptor beta chains listed next were all sequenced from one sample in a study of blood T cell repertoires in COVID-19. Sequencing used immunoSEQ multiplex PCR; TCRdb keeps in-frame clones, though not all of them. This sample has hundreds of thousands of clones, with around 85% found just once. The sequencing sample was made of PBMCs or T cells enriched from blood (not recorded which). The receptors here all came from a man aged 40-50 years who had recovered from COVID-19.

This chain uses TRBV3-1 (or the pseudogene TRBV3-2) with TRBJ2-3; 12 bases map to TRBD2. CDR1 is LGHDT, CDR2 YNNKEL, per germline (reference sequence). This CDR3 has 19 residues. Trimming cost V 3 bases and J 5 bases; bases outside gene matches: 15. The CDR3 nucleotides read TGTGCCAGCAGCCACAGTGCTAGCGGGAGGGCCGGGGGTGGAGATACGCAGTATTTT. This sequence encodes CASSHSASGRAGGGDTQYF.

This rearrangement joins TRBV14 to TRBJ2-3, with 12 bases aligning to TRBD2. CDR1 SGHDN and CDR2 FVKESK come from the germline V gene. The ends lost 4 bases at V and 4 bases at J; junction bases unmatched: 6. CDR3 size: 16 residues. Here the CDR3 DNA reads TGTGCCAGCAGCCCCAGGACTAGCGGGAAAGCAGATACGCAGTATTTT. Translating it yields CASSPRTSGKADTQYF. The full variable domain, with the rest looked up from reference TRBV14 and TRBJ2-3, is EAGVTQFPSHSVIEKGQTVTLRCDPISGHDNLYWYRRVMGKEIKFLLHFVKESKQDESGMPNNRFLAERTGGTYSTLKVQPAELEDSGVYFCASSPRTSGKADTQYFGPGTRLTVL.

The rearrangement uses TRBV5-4 and TRBJ1-1, with D perhaps matching TRBD1 (6 bases). CDR1 and CDR2 from the germline V gene are SGHNT and YYREEE (reference sequence). The ends were cut back, 4 bases at V and 1 base at J, with 8 bases in the middle. The CDR3 contains 13 residues. The CDR3, as DNA: TGTGCCAGCAGCGCGACAGGGAACACTGAAGCTTTCTTT. Encoded protein: CASSATGNTEAFF.

This sequence joins TRBV18 and TRBJ1-2; 9 nucleotides agree with TRBD1. The CDR3 totals 14 residues. Unmatched junction bases numbered 3, after V lost 1 base and J lost 6 bases. Germline assignment: CDR1 KGHSH and CDR2 LQKENI. CDR3 nucleotides: TGTGCCAGCTCACCACGCGGGACAGGGAATGGCTACACCTTC. This encodes CASSPRGTGNGYTF.

The chain combines TRBV3-1 (or the pseudogene TRBV3-2) with TRBJ2-2; TRBD2 agrees at 14 bases. V lost 6 bases, J lost 2 bases, and 11 bases stayed unmatched. Germline CDR1 is LGHDT and CDR2 is YNNKEL (reference sequence). This CDR3 contains 19 residues. The CDR3 coding sequence is TGTGCCAGCAGACTCGGGGGACTAGCGGGAGAGAAAAACACCGGGGAGCTGTTTTTT. This encodes CASRLGGLAGEKNTGELFF.

This chain joins TRBV6-2 or TRBV6-3 and TRBJ2-3; TRBD2 agrees at 16 bases. Per germline, CDR1 MNHEY and CDR2 SVGEGT. V gave up 6 bases and J gave up 0 bases; unmatched junction bases: 6. CDR3 length: 18 amino acids. CDR3 nucleotide sequence: TGTGCCAGCAGCCTAGGGACTAGCGGGAGGGCCAGCACAGATACGCAGTATTTT. This sequence encodes CASSLGTSGRASTDTQYF.

V and J are TRBV5-1 and TRBJ2-3; a weak D match, TRBD2 (6 bases). V was pared by 0 bases and J by 2 bases, with 10 bases between. The CDR3 contains 15 residues. Germline lookup yields CDR1 SGHRS and CDR2 YFSETQ. This CDR3 reads CASSLGSGFTDTQYF. CDR3 DNA sequence: TGCGCCAGCAGCTTGGGCAGCGGGTTCACAGATACGCAGTATTTT.

The rearrangement links TRBV6-2 or TRBV6-3 to TRBJ1-2; a weak D match, TRBD1 (6 bases). CDR1 is MNHEY and CDR2 is SVGEGT in the germline V gene. V was pared by 6 bases and J by 8 bases, with 13 bases between. The CDR3 loop spans 12 amino acids. For the CDR3, the DNA is TGTGCCAGCAGCCGGGACAAGAGCGGCTACACCTTC. It is translated as CASSRDKSGYTF.

This chain connects TRBV6-5 to TRBJ1-2, with D uncertain. The CDR3 loop spans 11 amino acids. The V gene's germline CDR1 is MNHEY and CDR2 SVGAGI. Trimming left V 7 bases short and J 2 bases short, with 5 bases between. The CDR3 coding sequence is TGTGCCAGCATTCAGAACTATGGCTACACCTTC. Translating gives CASIQNYGYTF.

This clone was picked up a small number of times. V is TRBV3-1 (or the pseudogene TRBV3-2) and J is TRBJ2-1; TRBD2 aligns across 11 bases. Germline V gene data show CDR1 as LGHDT and CDR2 as YNNKEL (reference sequence). J gave up 6 bases and V 1 base, and 2 bases lay outside the gene matches. CDR3 length: 15 amino acids. The CDR3 DNA reads as TGTGCCAGCAGCCAAGTAACTAGCGGGAGCAATGAGCAGTTCTTC. Translation gives CASSQVTSGSNEQFF.

The CDR3 loop is CASSLDSRVIETQYF. Here the CDR3 DNA reads TGTGCCAGCAGCTTAGATAGCCGGGTGATAGAGACCCAGTACTTC. The rearrangement joins TRBV11-2 to TRBJ2-5; D remains unclear. The CDR3 contains 15 residues. Trimming cost V 0 bases and J 4 bases, with 12 bases left between them. CDR1 and CDR2 (germline): SGHAT, FQNNGV. Supplemented by reference TRBV11-2 and TRBJ2-5, the full variable domain reads EAGVAQSPRYKIIEKRQSVAFWCNPISGHATLYWYQQILGQGPKLLIQFQNNGVVDDSQLPKDRFSAERLKGVDSTLKIQPAKLEDSAVYLCASSLDSRVIETQYFGPGTRLLVL.

The genes are TRBV30 and TRBJ2-4, with TRBD2 matching over 9 bases. J was trimmed by 7 bases and V by 5 bases; bases with no gene match: 3. Germline CDR1 reads GTSNPN; CDR2 reads SVGIG (reference sequence). This CDR3 has 12 residues. DNA of the CDR3: TGTGCCTGGGAAGGACTAGCGAACATTCAGTACTTC. Its translation is CAWEGLANIQYF.

The chain links TRBV19 to TRBJ2-2, with 12 bases identical to TRBD2. The J segment lost 7 bases and the V segment lost 4 bases, leaving 4 bases of the junction unmatched. The CDR3 length is 15 residues. From germline, CDR1 is LNHDA and CDR2 SQIVND (reference sequence). The CDR3 DNA reads as TGTGCCAGTAGTACCGAGACTAGCGGGAGCGGGGAGCTGTTTTTT. It encodes CASSTETSGSGELFF.

This rearrangement joins TRBV5-4 to TRBJ1-5; TRBD1 matches at 7 bases. With 3 bases clipped from V and 3 bases from J, the junction kept 6 bases outside the gene matches. Germline values: CDR1 SGHNT, CDR2 YYREEE (reference sequence). The CDR3 totals 15 residues. DNA for the CDR3: TGTGCCAGCAGCTACGCCGGACAGGTCAATCAGCCCCAGCATTTT. It specifies CASSYAGQVNQPQHF. The whole variable domain, remainder taken from reference TRBV5-4 and TRBJ1-5, is ETGVTQSPTHLIKTRGQQVTLRCSSQSGHNTVSWYQQALGQGPQFIFQYYREEENGRGNFPPRFSGLQFPNYSSELNVNALELDDSALYLCASSYAGQVNQPQHFGDGTRLSIL.

This chain joins TRBV11-2 and TRBJ1-1; 8 nucleotides match TRBD1. Germline assignment: CDR1 SGHAT and CDR2 FQNNGV. V dropped 0 bases and J dropped 5; count of bases not matched to a gene: 11. The CDR3 contains 17 residues. The DNA for the CDR3 is TGTGCCAGCAGCTTAGATAGACAGGGGCCACTTCGGACTGAAGCTTTCTTT. Its translation is CASSLDRQGPLRTEAFF.

The chain links TRBV11-2 to TRBJ2-3; possibly TRBD1 for D (6 bases). CDR1 is SGHAT and CDR2 is FQNNGV in the germline V gene. The CDR3 spans 15 residues. V was cut by 4 bases and J by 2 bases, with 13 bases left in between. The CDR3 loop reads CASSSLGGHTDTQYF. CDR3 nucleotides: TGTGCCAGCAGCTCTCTAGGGGGACACACAGATACGCAGTATTTT.

This clone was found once. The rearrangement uses TRBV5-6 and TRBJ1-2; D is unclear. CDR3 length equals 15 residues. With 3 bases removed from V and 3 bases from J, the gap between germline ends came to 15 bases. The V gene's germline CDR1 is SGHDT and CDR2 YYEEEE. The CDR3 coding sequence is TGTGCCAGCAGCTCCCCCTGGGAGTACGACTATGGCTACACCTTC. It yields the protein CASSSPWEYDYGYTF. The full variable domain, its missing parts supplied by reference TRBV5-6 and TRBJ1-2, is DAGVTQSPTHLIKTRGQQVTLRCSPKSGHDTVSWYQQALGQGPQFIFQYYEEEERQRGNFPDRFSGHQFPNYSSELNVNALLLGDSALYLCASSSPWEYDYGYTFGSGTRLTVV.

The J gene is TRBJ1-6, the V gene TRBV30; D is uncertain. This CDR3 has 13 amino acids. Germline V gives CDR1 GTSNPN, CDR2 SVGIG (reference sequence). The ends were cut back, 3 bases at V and 10 bases at J, with 13 bases in the middle. CDR3 bases: TGTGCCTGGAGGCCCGAATGGAGATCACCCCTCCACTTT. Its protein is CAWRPEWRSPLHF.

The chain employs TRBV5-1 and TRBJ1-1; D remains ambiguous. The CDR3 runs to 16 residues. With 1 base removed from V and 0 bases from J, the gap between germline ends came to 13 bases. The germline V gene has CDR1 SGHRS and CDR2 YFSETQ. CDR3 in DNA: TGCGCCAGCAGCTTGACTGGGCAGTCAATGAACACTGAAGCTTTCTTT. The encoded protein is CASSLTGQSMNTEAFF.

The chain couples TRBV5-1 to TRBJ2-1; no reliable D call. The length of the CDR3 is 12 residues. Germline values: CDR1 SGHRS, CDR2 YFSETQ. V was trimmed by 4 bases and J by 7 bases, leaving 9 bases between them. CDR3 sequence (DNA): TGCGCCAGCAGCACCTATAATAATGAGCAGTTCTTC. It specifies CASSTYNNEQFF.

The chain uses TRBV3-1 (or the pseudogene TRBV3-2) and TRBJ2-4; 8 nucleotides align to TRBD2. The germline gives CDR1 LGHDT, CDR2 YNNKEL (reference sequence). This CDR3 has 16 residues. The V gene end was trimmed by 4 bases and the J gene end by 0 bases; junction bases not matched to a gene: 5. The CDR3 reads CASSRSGGLAKNIQYF. CDR3 nucleotide sequence: TGTGCCAGCAGCCGAAGCGGGGGACTAGCCAAAAACATTCAGTACTTC.

This chain links TRBV2 with TRBJ1-6, with a weak D call TRBD1 (5 bases). The CDR3 runs to 15 residues. The ends were cut back, 7 bases at V and 0 bases at J, with 10 bases in the middle. CDR1 is SNHLY, CDR2 FYNNEI, per germline. This CDR3 is CASKGQASYNSPLHF. DNA of the CDR3: TGTGCCAGCAAAGGACAAGCCTCCTATAATTCACCCCTCCACTTT.

J is TRBJ2-4 and V is TRBV13; 7 nucleotides align to TRBD2. Germline V CDR1 and CDR2: PRHDT, FYEKMQ (reference sequence). The CDR3 extends over 16 amino acids. With V trimmed by 5 bases and J by 0 bases, 7 bases remained unmatched. CDR3 amino acids: CASSRGVVSAKNIQYF. CDR3 DNA: TGTGCCAGCAGCCGGGGGGTAGTATCAGCCAAAAACATTCAGTACTTC.

This chain links TRBV9 with TRBJ2-4, with D possibly TRBD1 on 5 matching bases. Germline-derived CDR1 and CDR2 are SGDLS and YYNGEE. This CDR3 has 14 amino acids. V gave up 5 bases and J gave up 0 bases, with 9 bases separating them. The CDR3 DNA sequence: TGTGCCAGCAGTACGACAGTAGCCAAAAACATTCAGTACTTC. Its translation is CASSTTVAKNIQYF.

This clone has just a few counts. The CDR3 loop reads CASSQSGVSYEQYF. The CDR3 DNA reads as TGCGCCAGCAGCCAATCCGGGGTGTCCTACGAGCAGTACTTC. The V and J genes are TRBV4-3 and TRBJ2-7; maybe TRBD2 (5 bases). Germline V gene sequence: CDR1 LGHNA, CDR2 YSLEER. This CDR3 has 14 residues. With 2 bases removed from V and 1 base from J, the gap between germline ends came to 9 bases.

The chain couples TRBV6-1 to TRBJ2-2, with D perhaps TRBD1 (7 bases). Germline assignment: CDR1 MNHNS and CDR2 SASEGT. The CDR3 is made up of 16 amino acids. V was clipped by 3 bases and J by 4 bases, with 15 bases between them. CDR3 coding DNA: TGTGCCAGCAGTGAGTATGGCGGGACAGCCACCGGGGAGCTGTTTTTT. Amino acid sequence: CASSEYGGTATGELFF.